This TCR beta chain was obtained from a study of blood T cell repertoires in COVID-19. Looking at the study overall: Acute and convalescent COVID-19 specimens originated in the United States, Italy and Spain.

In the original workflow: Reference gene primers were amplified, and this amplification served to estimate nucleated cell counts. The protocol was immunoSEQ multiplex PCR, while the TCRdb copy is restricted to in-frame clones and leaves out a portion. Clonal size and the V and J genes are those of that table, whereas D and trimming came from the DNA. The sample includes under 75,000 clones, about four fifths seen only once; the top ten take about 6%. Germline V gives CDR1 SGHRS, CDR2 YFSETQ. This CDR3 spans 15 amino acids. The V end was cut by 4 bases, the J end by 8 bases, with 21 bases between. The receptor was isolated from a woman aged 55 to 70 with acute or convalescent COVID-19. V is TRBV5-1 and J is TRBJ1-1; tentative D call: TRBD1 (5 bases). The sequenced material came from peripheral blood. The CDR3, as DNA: TGCGCCAGCAGCCCCGCGGGACGGCTAACTTCAGAAGCTTTCTTT. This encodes CASSPAGRLTSEAFF.